This TCR beta chain came from a study of blood T cell repertoires in COVID-19. Across the study: Samples representing acute and convalescent COVID-19 were sourced from the United States, Italy and Spain. T cells, B-cell-depleted T cells, or PBMCs supplied cDNA or gDNA.

Authors' data handling: From reference gene primer amplification, estimates of nucleated cell counts were derived. Assay used: immunoSEQ multiplex PCR; TCRdb lists only in-frame clones, some missing. V and J calls and clone size are copied from that table; D and trimming were computed from the DNA. The sample carries some 220,000 clones, around 90% recorded once. Seattle enrolled patients during active infection and tracked them longitudinally. V was cut by 0 bases and J by 1 base, with 15 bases left in between. This CDR3 comprises 17 residues. The V gene's germline CDR1 is SGHNT and CDR2 YYREEE (reference sequence).

This chain connects TRBV5-4 to TRBJ2-3; tentatively, D is TRBD1 (5 bases). The sequence was obtained from a man younger than 40 with COVID-19, enrolled during active disease. Sequenced input: peripheral blood. As DNA, the CDR3 is TGTGCCAGCAGCTTGGGGCAGGGTAAAGTGGGCACAGATACGCAGTATTTT. This sequence encodes CASSLGQGKVGTDTQYF.